The text below deals with one T cell receptor (beta chain). This sample is drawn from a study of cytotoxic CD8 clonotypes in ibrutinib-treated CLL. Sequencing was performed with immunoSEQ multiplex PCR; in TCRdb, only in-frame clones are kept and a portion is missing. The sample includes around 20,000 clones, approximately 81% of them seen just once. Germline V CDR1 and CDR2: SEHNR, FQNEAQ (reference sequence). CDR3 size: 17 residues. Between the trimmed V and J ends, which lost 2 bases and 0 bases, there was a span of 15 bases. The chain is built from TRBV7-9 and TRBJ2-3, with D possibly matching TRBD2 (5 bases). Material: PBMCs, obtained before ibrutinib treatment. This receptor was taken from a human donor with chronic lymphocytic leukemia. The CDR3 DNA follows: TGTGCCAGCAGCTTACGGGGTCAAGATGTCAGCACAGATACGCAGTATTTT. It codes for CASSLRGQDVSTDTQYF.